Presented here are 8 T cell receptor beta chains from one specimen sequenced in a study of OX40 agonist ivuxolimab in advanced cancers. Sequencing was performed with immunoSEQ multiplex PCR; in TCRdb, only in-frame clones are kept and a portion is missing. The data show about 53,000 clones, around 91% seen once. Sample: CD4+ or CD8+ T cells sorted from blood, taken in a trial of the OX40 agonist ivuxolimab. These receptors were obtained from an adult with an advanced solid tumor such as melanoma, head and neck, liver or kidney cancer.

CDR3 sequence (DNA): TGTGCCAGCAGCATACGGGACTGGGAGAGCAAAAACATTCAGTACTTC. Its translation: CASSIRDWESKNIQYF. V gene TRBV5-5 combines with J gene TRBJ2-4; maybe TRBD2 (6 bases). Germline V gene sequence: CDR1 SGHKS, CDR2 YYEKEE (reference sequence). The CDR3 covers 16 residues. V was pared by 4 bases and J by 3 bases, with 17 bases between.

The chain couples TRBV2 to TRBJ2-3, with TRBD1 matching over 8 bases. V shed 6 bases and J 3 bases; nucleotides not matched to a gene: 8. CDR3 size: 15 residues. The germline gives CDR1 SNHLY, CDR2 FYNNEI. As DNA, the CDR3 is TGTGCCAGCAGGTTTTCAGGGGGCGGAACAGATACGCAGTATTTT. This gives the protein CASRFSGGGTDTQYF.

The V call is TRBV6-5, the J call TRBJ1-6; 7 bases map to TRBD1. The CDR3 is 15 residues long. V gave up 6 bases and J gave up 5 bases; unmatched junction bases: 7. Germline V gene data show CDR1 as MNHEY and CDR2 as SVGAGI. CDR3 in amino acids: CASSYDRANNSPLHF. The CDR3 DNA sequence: TGTGCCAGCAGCTATGACAGGGCGAATAATTCACCCCTCCACTTT.

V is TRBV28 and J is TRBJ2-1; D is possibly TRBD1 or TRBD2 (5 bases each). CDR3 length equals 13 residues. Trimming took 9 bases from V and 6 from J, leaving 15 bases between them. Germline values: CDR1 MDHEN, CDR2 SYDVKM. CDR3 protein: CASGTGPFNEQFF. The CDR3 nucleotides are TGTGCCAGTGGTACGGGACCGTTCAATGAGCAGTTCTTC.

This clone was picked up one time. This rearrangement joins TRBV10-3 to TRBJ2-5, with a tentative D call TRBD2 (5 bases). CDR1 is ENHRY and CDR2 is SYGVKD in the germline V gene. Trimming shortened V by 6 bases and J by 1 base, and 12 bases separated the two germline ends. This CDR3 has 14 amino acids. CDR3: CAISRGTGQETQYF. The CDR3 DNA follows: TGTGCCATCAGCCGGGGAACTGGCCAAGAGACCCAGTACTTC.

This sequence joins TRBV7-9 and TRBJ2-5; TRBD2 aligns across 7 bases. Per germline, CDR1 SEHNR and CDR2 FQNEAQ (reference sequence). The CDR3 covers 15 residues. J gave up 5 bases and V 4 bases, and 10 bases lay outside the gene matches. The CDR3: CASSSASAGVETQYF. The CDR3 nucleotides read TGTGCCAGCAGCTCAGCATCCGCGGGGGTCGAGACCCAGTACTTC.

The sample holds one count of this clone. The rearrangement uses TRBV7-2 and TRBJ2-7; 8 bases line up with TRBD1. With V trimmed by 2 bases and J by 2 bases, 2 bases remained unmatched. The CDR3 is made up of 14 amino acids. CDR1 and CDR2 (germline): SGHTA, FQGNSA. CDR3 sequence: CASSLMTGAYEQYF. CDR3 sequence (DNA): TGTGCCAGCAGCTTAATGACAGGGGCCTACGAGCAGTACTTC.

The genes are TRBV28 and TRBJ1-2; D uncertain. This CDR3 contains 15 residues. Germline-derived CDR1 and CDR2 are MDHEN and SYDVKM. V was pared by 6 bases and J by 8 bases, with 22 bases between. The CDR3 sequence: CASSEAGPRGVGYTF. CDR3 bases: TGTGCCAGCAGCGAGGCAGGCCCCCGGGGTGTCGGCTACACCTTC.